This TCR beta chain was profiled in a study of post-analysis software for immune sequencing data. The TCR beta cDNA libraries carried unique molecular identifiers. One entry per CDR3 protein results from TCRdb running MiXCR on the PCR reads. The data contain some 800,000 distinct CDR3 sequences, approximately 44% of them singletons. Study findings and constraints: In patients, TRBV5-6, TRBV5-1 and TRBV20-1 belonged to roughly five TRBV segments found more frequently than in controls. By F measure, strong co-clustering occurred among samples prepared in the same batch.

With regard to this clonotype: The antigen is undetermined.

The CDR3 contains 13 residues. Germline assignment: CDR1 MNHEY and CDR2 SVGAGI. Trimming took 4 bases from V and 4 from J; bases not matched to a gene: 3. The J gene is TRBJ1-2, the V gene TRBV6-5; 7 positions agree with TRBD1. Sequencing input: blood. This receptor was identified in a girl aged 5 to 17 with multiple sclerosis. CDR3 in DNA: TGTGCCAGCAGTTCACGACAGGGCTATGGCTACACCTTC. This gives the protein CASSSRQGYGYTF.